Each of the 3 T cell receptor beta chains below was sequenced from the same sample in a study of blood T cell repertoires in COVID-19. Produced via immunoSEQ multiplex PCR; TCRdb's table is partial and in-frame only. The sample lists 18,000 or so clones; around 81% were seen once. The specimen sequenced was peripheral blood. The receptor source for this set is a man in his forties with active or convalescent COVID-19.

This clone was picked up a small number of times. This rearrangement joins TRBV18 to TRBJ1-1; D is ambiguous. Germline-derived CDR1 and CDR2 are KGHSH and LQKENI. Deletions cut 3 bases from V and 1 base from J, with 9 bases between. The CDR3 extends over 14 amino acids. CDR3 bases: TGTGCCAGCTCACCGTCAGATTCGAACACTGAAGCTTTCTTT. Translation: CASSPSDSNTEAFF.

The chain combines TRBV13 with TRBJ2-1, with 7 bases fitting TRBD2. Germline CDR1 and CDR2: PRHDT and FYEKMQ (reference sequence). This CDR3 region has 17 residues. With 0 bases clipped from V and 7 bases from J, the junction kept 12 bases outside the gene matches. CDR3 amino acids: CASSLGRLGTTINEQFF. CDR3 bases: TGTGCCAGCAGCTTAGGTAGGTTGGGGACTACAATAAATGAGCAGTTCTTC. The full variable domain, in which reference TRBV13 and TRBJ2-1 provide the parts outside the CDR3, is AAGVIQSPRHLIKEKRETATLKCYPIPRHDTVYWYQQGPGQDPQFLISFYEKMQSDKGSIPDRFSAQQFSDYHSELNMSSLELGDSALYFCASSLGRLGTTINEQFFGPGTRLTVL.

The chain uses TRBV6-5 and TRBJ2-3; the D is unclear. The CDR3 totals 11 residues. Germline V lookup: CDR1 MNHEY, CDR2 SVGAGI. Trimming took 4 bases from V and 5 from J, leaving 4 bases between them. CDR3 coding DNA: TGTGCCAGCAGTTTTCGAGATACGCAGTATTTT. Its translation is CASSFRDTQYF.